This T cell receptor (beta chain) was recovered during a study of blood T cell repertoires in COVID-19. For the study at large: Samples taken during acute and convalescent COVID-19 were collected in the United States, Italy and Spain. Nucleic acid was either cDNA or gDNA, and it came from T cells, B-cell-depleted T cells, or PBMCs.

TCRdb's table, derived via immunoSEQ multiplex PCR, lists solely in-frame clones and lacks some. This table has 300,000 or so clones, approximately 90% appearing once. Clinical history reported by participants formed the basis on which cohorts were assigned. The sequenced sample consisted of PBMCs or T cells enriched from blood (not recorded which). The source of this sequence is a woman in her twenties or thirties who had recovered from COVID-19.

The CDR3 region is CAWEGGSRAQYF. CDR3 sequence (DNA): TGTGCCTGGGAGGGGGGGTCAAGGGCCCAGTACTTC. This chain connects TRBV30 to TRBJ2-5; D is perhaps TRBD2 (7 bases). CDR3 length: 12 amino acids. V was trimmed by 5 bases and J by 9 bases, leaving 16 bases between them. From germline, CDR1 is GTSNPN and CDR2 SVGIG (reference sequence).